The 14 T cell receptor beta chains listed next were all sequenced from one sample in a study of blood T cell repertoires in COVID-19 (dated by TCRdb to the early 2020s). Preparation of the library involved the immunoSEQ multiplex PCR assay. The immuneACCESS repertoire file appears here via TCRdb, limited to in-frame rearrangements. These files lack a portion of the clones; in checked studies, under half of the deficit traces to unresolved V genes, and the cause of the others is not known. A total of 250,000 to 400,000 clones appear in this sample, 90% of them only once. The ten largest make up around 2.7% of the sample. The sample consisted of PBMCs or T cells enriched from blood (not recorded which). These receptor sequences come from a man between 60 and 75 years old who had recovered from COVID-19.

The chain has TRBV11-3 and TRBJ2-5, with a tentative D call TRBD2 (5 bases). This CDR3 region has 14 residues. Germline V CDR1 and CDR2: SGHNT, YENEEA. Trimming cost V 4 bases and J 2 bases, with 11 bases left between them. CDR3 in amino acids: CASSSAGKQETQYF. In DNA form, the CDR3 reads TGTGCCAGCAGCTCTGCCGGGAAACAAGAGACCCAGTACTTC.

This chain uses TRBV5-1 with TRBJ1-4; 11 nucleotides match TRBD1. Germline V gives CDR1 SGHRS, CDR2 YFSETQ. V lost 5 bases, J lost 7 bases, and 4 bases stayed unmatched. This CDR3 is built from 14 residues. The CDR3 DNA sequence: TGCGCCAGCAGGCCTGGGACAGGGGGTGAAAAACTGTTTTTT. It codes for CASRPGTGGEKLFF.

This chain joins TRBV19 and TRBJ1-1; TRBD1 agrees at 10 bases. This CDR3 contains 17 residues. V trimming: 6 bases; J trimming: 0 bases; junction bases outside the gene matches: 10. In germline, CDR1 is LNHDA, CDR2 SQIVND (reference sequence). The CDR3 sequence is CASRSPGQGLMNTEAFF. Written as DNA, the CDR3 is TGTGCCAGTAGGTCACCGGGACAGGGGCTGATGAACACTGAAGCTTTCTTT.

The V and J genes are TRBV19 and TRBJ1-1; 8 bases match TRBD1. CDR1 is LNHDA and CDR2 is SQIVND in the germline V gene (reference sequence). This CDR3 is 12 amino acids long. Trimming at V came to 5 bases and at J to 8 bases, leaving 4 bases not matched to a gene. The CDR3 here is CASSLRGREAFF. The DNA for the CDR3 is TGTGCCAGTAGTCTCAGGGGGCGAGAAGCTTTCTTT.

The chain has TRBV2 and TRBJ2-2, with D possibly matching TRBD1 (5 bases). Deletions cut 7 bases from V and 4 bases from J, with 10 bases between. This CDR3 has 13 residues. Germline V CDR1 and CDR2: SNHLY, FYNNEI. The CDR3 coding sequence is TGTGCCAGCATCGGACAAACCACCGGGGAGCTGTTTTTT. Amino acids: CASIGQTTGELFF.

Of note for this clone: Other nucleotide sequences from this sample produce the same CDR3. The V and J genes are TRBV19 and TRBJ1-3; 8 bases agree with TRBD1. The CDR3 is 15 residues long. Looked up from germline, CDR1 is LNHDA and CDR2 is SQIVND (reference sequence). Trimming took 3 bases from V and 4 from J; bases not matched to a gene: 5. CDR3 DNA sequence: TGTGCCAGTAGTATCAGCGGGACAGGCGGAAACACCATATATTTT. It specifies CASSISGTGGNTIYF.

The chain recombines TRBV6-6 with TRBJ1-4; 9 positions agree with TRBD1. Germline CDR1 and CDR2: MNHNY and SVGAGI (reference sequence). With 8 bases clipped from V and 6 bases from J, the junction kept 10 bases outside the gene matches. This CDR3 has 15 amino acids. CDR3 sequence reads: CASSKRQGVDEKLFF. The CDR3 region has the DNA TGTGCCAGCTCAAAACGACAGGGGGTAGATGAAAAACTGTTTTTT.

This chain joins TRBV9 and TRBJ2-3, with a weak D call TRBD2 (5 bases). The CDR3 spans 15 residues. The V end lost 2 bases, the J end lost 6 bases, and 16 bases lay between the germline ends. Per germline, CDR1 SGDLS and CDR2 YYNGEE. The DNA for the CDR3 is TGTGCCAGCAGCGTTTCACCTCAAGTAGCGGATACGCAGTATTTT. It encodes CASSVSPQVADTQYF.

The V and J genes are TRBV5-1 and TRBJ2-5, with 9 bases that match TRBD1. J lost 2 bases, V lost 3 bases, and 2 bases had no gene match. CDR3 length: 14 residues. CDR1 is SGHRS and CDR2 is YFSETQ in the germline V gene. The CDR3 loop reads CASSSGTGQETQYF. CDR3 coding DNA: TGCGCCAGCAGCTCCGGGACAGGGCAAGAGACCCAGTACTTC.

The chain is built from TRBV7-9 and TRBJ2-3, with TRBD2 matching 9 bases. The CDR3 has 15 amino acids. After removal of 5 bases from V and 5 bases from J, the junction contained 8 bases not matched to a gene. Germline CDR1 reads SEHNR; CDR2 reads FQNEAQ (reference sequence). The CDR3 protein is CASSPRGGLGDTQYF. DNA of the CDR3: TGTGCCAGCAGCCCGCGGGGGGGCCTCGGAGATACGCAGTATTTT. The variable domain in full, with the rest retrieved from reference TRBV7-9 and TRBJ2-3, is DTGVSQNPRHKITKRGQNVTFRCDPISEHNRLYWYRQTLGQGPEFLTYFQNEAQLEKSRLLSDRFSAERPKGSFSTLEIQRTEQGDSAMYLCASSPRGGLGDTQYFGPGTRLTVL.

V usage is TRBV24-1 and J usage is TRBJ2-1; 14 bases match TRBD2. Germline V gives CDR1 KGHDR, CDR2 SFDVKD. The V gene end was trimmed by 7 bases and the J gene end by 15 bases; junction bases not matched to a gene: 10. The CDR3 has 14 residues. CDR3 DNA sequence: TGTGCCACCAGACCGGGACTAGCGGGAGCGACCCCGTTCTTC. The encoded protein is CATRPGLAGATPFF.

The gene calls are TRBV25-1 and TRBJ2-7; TRBD1 aligns across 7 bases. The CDR3 sequence is 13 residues long. The V gene's germline CDR1 is MGHDK and CDR2 SYGVNS. The V and J ends lost 4 bases and 7 bases, in that order; junction bases with no gene match: 7. For the CDR3, the DNA is TGTGCCAGCAGTGCTGAGGGGGCGCGAGAGCAGTACTTC. Its protein product is CASSAEGAREQYF.

The rearrangement links TRBV6-5 to TRBJ1-4; D is undetermined. Germline-derived CDR1 and CDR2 are MNHEY and SVGAGI. The V end was cut by 0 bases, the J end by 5 bases, with 10 bases between. The CDR3 contains 15 residues. CDR3: CASSYSSPGNEKLFF. In nucleotides, the CDR3 is TGTGCCAGCAGTTACTCGTCTCCGGGAAATGAAAAACTGTTTTTT.

CDR3 loop: CASSTSGGNQPQHF. CDR3 bases: TGTGCCAGCAGCACCTCCGGGGGCAATCAGCCCCAGCATTTT. V usage is TRBV25-1 and J usage is TRBJ1-5; D is unclear. CDR3 length: 14 residues. CDR1 and CDR2 (germline): MGHDK, SYGVNS. The ends were cut back, 6 bases at V and 2 bases at J, with 11 bases in the middle.